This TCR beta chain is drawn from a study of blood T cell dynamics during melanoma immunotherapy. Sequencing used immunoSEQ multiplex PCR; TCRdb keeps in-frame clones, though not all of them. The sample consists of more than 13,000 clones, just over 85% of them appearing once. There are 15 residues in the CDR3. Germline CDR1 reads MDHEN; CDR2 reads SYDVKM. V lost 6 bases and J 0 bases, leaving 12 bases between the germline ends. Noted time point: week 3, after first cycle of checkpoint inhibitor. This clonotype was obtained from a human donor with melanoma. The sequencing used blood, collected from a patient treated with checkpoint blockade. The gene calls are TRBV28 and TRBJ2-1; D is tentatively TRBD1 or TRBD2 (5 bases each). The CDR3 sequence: CASRLRESSYNEQFF. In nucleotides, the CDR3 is TGTGCCAGCAGGCTCAGGGAGAGCTCCTACAATGAGCAGTTCTTC.